A single T cell receptor beta chain is shown here with its context. CDR1 and CDR2 (germline): MDHEN, SYDVKM. Trimming removed 6 bases at V and 4 bases at J, with 12 bases between. The CDR3 has 13 amino acids. Methods used by the authors: Amplification with reference gene primers provided the estimates of nucleated cell counts. Clones were read by immunoSEQ multiplex PCR, and TCRdb kept only the in-frame ones, dropping some. Clonal size and the V and J genes are those of that table, whereas D and trimming came from the DNA. The table records some 90,000 clones, around 90% of them present only once. This specimen comes from a study of blood T cell repertoires in COVID-19. Study overall: There were acute and convalescent COVID-19 samples, and they came from the United States, Italy and Spain.

Enrolled during active infection, Seattle patients were then followed longitudinally. The receptor was isolated from a woman aged 55-69 years with COVID-19, enrolled during active disease. Sequencing was done on a sample of peripheral blood. V and J are TRBV28 and TRBJ1-2; D remains unclear. CDR3 nucleotide sequence: TGTGCCAGCAGAGTACACCCAATCTATGGCTACACCTTC. Translation gives CASRVHPIYGYTF.